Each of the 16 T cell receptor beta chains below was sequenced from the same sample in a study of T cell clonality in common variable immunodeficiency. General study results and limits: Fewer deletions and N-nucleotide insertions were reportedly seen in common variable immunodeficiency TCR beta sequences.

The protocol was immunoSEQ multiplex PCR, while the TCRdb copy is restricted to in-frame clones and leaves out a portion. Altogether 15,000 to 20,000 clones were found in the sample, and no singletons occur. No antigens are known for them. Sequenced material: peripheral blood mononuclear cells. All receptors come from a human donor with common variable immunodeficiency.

Partial CDR3 DNA: TGTGCCAGCAGCTTAGTGAGACAAAGCACAGATACG. It translates to CASSLVRQSTDT. The whole CDR3 sequence reads CASSLVRQSTDTQYF. The V and J genes are TRBV7-9 and TRBJ2-3; D remains ambiguous. The CDR3 goes on 3 residues after the read ends, and that part is filled in from the germline J gene. Looked up from germline, CDR1 is SEHNR and CDR2 is FQNEAQ (reference sequence). The V and J ends lost 1 base and 0 bases respectively, with 8 bases between them. This CDR3 spans 15 amino acids.

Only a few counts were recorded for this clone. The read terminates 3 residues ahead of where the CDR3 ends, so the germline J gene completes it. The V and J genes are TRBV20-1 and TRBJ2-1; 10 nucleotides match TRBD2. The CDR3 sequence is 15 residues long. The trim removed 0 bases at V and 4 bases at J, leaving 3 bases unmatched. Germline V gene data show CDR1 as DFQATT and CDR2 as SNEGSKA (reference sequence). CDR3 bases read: TGCAGTGCTAGAGAACTAGCGGGAATATACAATGAG. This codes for CSARELAGIYNE. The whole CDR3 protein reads CSARELAGIYNEQFF.

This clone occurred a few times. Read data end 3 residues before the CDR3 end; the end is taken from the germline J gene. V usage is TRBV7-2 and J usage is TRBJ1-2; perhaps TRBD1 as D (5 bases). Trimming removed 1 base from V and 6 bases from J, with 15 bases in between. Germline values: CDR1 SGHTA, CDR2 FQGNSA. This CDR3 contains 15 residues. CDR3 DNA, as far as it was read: TGTGCCAGCAGCTTAGGTCGGCAGGGACTGAATGGC. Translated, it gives CASSLGRQGLNG. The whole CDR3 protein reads CASSLGRQGLNGYTF.

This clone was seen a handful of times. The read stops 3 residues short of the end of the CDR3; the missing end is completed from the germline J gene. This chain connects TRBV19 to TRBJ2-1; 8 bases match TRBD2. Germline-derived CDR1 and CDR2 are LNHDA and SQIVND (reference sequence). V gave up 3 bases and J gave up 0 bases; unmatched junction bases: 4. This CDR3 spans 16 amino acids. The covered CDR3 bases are TGTGCCAGTAGTATTAAGCGGGGGAGCTCCTACAATGAG. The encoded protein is CASSIKRGSSYNE. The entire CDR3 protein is CASSIKRGSSYNEQFF.

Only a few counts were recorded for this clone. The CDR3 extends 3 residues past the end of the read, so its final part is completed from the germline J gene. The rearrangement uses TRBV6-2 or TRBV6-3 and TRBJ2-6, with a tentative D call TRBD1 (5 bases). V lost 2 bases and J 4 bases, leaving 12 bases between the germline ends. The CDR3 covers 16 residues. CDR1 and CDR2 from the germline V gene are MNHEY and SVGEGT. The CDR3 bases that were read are TGTGCCAGCAGTTACCGGACACCCTCCGGGGCCAACGTC. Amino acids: CASSYRTPSGANV. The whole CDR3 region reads CASSYRTPSGANVLTF.

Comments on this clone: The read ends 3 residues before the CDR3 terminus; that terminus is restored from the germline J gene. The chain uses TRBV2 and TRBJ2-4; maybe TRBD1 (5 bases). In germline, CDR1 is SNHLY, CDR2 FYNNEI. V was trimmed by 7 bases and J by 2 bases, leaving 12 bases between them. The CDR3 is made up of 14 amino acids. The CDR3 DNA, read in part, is TGTGCCAGCACCGAACAGGAGTCCAAAAACATT. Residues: CASTEQESKNI. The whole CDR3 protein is CASTEQESKNIQYF.

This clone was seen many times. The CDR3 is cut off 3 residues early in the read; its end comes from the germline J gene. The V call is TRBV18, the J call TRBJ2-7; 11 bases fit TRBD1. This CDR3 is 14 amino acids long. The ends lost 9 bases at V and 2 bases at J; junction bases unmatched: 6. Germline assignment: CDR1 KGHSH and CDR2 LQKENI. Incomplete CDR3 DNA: TGTGCCAGTGGGACAGGGGGGTATCCCTACGAG. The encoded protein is CASGTGGYPYE. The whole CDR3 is CASGTGGYPYEQYF.

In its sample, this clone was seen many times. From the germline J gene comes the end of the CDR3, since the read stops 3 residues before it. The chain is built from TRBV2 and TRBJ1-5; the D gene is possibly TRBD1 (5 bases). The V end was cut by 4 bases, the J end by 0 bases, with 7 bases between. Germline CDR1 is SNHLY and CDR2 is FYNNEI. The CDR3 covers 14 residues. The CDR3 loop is CASSGDSSNQPQHF. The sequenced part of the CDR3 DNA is TGTGCCAGCAGTGGCGACAGTAGCAATCAGCCC. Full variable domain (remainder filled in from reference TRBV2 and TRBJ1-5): EPEVTQTPSHQVTQMGQEVILRCVPISNHLYFYWYRQILGQKVEFLVSFYNNEISEKSEIFDDQFSVERPDGSNFTLKIRSTKLEDSAMYFCASSGDSSNQPQHFGDGTRLSIL.

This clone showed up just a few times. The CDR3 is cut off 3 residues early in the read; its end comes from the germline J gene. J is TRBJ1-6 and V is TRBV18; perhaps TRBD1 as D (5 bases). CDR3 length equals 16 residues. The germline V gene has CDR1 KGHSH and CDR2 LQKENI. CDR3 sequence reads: CASSPRIGREGSTLHF. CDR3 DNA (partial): TGTGCCAGCTCACCAAGGATTGGCAGGGAGGGATCAACC.

The sequenced part of the CDR3 DNA is TGTGCCAGTAGGCGGAAGACAGGGGACCTTCTTAGCAATCAGCCC. This sequence encodes CASRRKTGDLLSNQP. The CDR3 reads in full as CASRRKTGDLLSNQPQHF. This chain joins TRBV19 and TRBJ1-5, with 8 positions matching TRBD1. The read is 3 residues too short to cover the CDR3 end, so that end is filled in from the germline J gene. V lost 6 bases and J lost 0; bases outside the gene matches: 13. In germline, CDR1 is LNHDA, CDR2 SQIVND (reference sequence). The CDR3 loop spans 18 amino acids. The variable domain in full, with the rest retrieved from reference TRBV19 and TRBJ1-5, is DGGITQSPKYLFRKEGQNVTLSCEQNLNHDAMYWYRQDPGQGLRLIYYSQIVNDFQKGDIAEGYSVSREKKESFPLTVTSAQKNPTAFYLCASRRKTGDLLSNQPQHFGDGTRLSIL.

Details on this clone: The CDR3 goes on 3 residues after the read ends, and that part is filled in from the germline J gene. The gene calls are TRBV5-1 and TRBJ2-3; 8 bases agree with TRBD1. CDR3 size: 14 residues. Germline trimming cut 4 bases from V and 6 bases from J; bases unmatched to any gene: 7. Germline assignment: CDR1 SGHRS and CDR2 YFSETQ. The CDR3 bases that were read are TGCGCCAGCAGCGTGGGACAGGAAGGGGATACG. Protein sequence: CASSVGQEGDT. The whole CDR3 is CASSVGQEGDTQYF.

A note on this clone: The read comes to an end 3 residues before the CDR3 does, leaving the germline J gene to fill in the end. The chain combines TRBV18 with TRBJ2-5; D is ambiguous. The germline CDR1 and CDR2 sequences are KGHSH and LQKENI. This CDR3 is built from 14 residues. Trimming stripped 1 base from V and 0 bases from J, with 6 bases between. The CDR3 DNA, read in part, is TGTGCCAGCTCACCACGTCTGTACCAAGAGACC. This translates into CASSPRLYQET. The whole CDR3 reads CASSPRLYQETQYF. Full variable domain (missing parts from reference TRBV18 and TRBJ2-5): NAGVMQNPRHLVRRRGQEARLRCSPMKGHSHVYWYRQLPEEGLKFMVYLQKENIIDESGMPKERFSAEFPKEGPSILRIQQVVRGDSAAYFCASSPRLYQETQYFGPGTRLLVL.

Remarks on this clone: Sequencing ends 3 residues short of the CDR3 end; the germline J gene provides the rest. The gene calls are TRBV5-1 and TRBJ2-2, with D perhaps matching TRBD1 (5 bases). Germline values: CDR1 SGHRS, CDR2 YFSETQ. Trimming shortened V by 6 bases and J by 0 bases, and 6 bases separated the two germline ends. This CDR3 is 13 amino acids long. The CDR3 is CASTTANTGELFF. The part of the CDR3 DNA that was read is TGCGCCAGCACGACAGCGAACACCGGGGAG.

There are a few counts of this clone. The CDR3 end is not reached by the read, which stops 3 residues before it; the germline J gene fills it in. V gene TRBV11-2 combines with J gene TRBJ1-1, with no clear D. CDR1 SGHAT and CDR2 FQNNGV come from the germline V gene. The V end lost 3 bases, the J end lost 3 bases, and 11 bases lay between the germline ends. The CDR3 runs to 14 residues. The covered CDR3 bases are TGTGCCAGCAGCTTCGGGTCGACGGACACTGAA. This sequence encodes CASSFGSTDTE. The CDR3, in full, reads CASSFGSTDTEAFF.

The CDR3 here is CASSLQGFGEKLFF. The DNA read from the CDR3 is TGTGCCAGCAGCCTACAGGGGTTCGGTGAAAAA. V usage is TRBV2 and J usage is TRBJ1-4, with 7 bases matching TRBD1. From the germline J gene comes the end of the CDR3, since the read stops 3 residues before it. Per the germline V gene, CDR1 is SNHLY and CDR2 is FYNNEI. With V trimmed by 6 bases and J by 7 bases, 8 bases remained unmatched. CDR3 length: 14 residues.

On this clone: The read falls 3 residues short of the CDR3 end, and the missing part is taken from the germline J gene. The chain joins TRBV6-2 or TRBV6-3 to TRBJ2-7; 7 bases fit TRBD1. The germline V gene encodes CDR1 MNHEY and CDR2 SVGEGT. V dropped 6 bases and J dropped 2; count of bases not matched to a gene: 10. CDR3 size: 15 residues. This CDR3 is CASSDPGTAAYEQYF. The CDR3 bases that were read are TGTGCCAGCAGCGACCCCGGGACAGCGGCCTACGAG.